This is a list of T cell receptor beta chains from one sample in a study of CD8 T cells in cerebrospinal fluid in Alzheimer's disease. TCRdb re-called the 10x single-cell sequencing reads; every CDR3 protein appears as one record, without DNA. Its listing shows 1,200 to 1,500 distinct CDR3 sequences. Sequencing input: cerebrospinal fluid. Every receptor here comes from a human donor with mild cognitive impairment. CDR3s include the opening cysteine and the closing phenylalanine or tryptophan. Fields, in order: clone size, J gene, CDR3 length, V gene, CDR3 protein. Rows give clone size only sometimes, using once, few, many, or a class for an expanded clone.

clone_size: .; j_call: TRBJ2-7; cdr3_length: 15; v_call: TRBV7-9; cdr3_aa: CASSLTTSGSYEQYF
clone_size: large; j_call: TRBJ2-1; cdr3_length: 17; v_call: TRBV4-1; cdr3_aa: CASSQAPGTGVVNEQFF
clone_size: medium-sized; j_call: TRBJ1-1; cdr3_length: 16; v_call: TRBV7-9; cdr3_aa: CASIPGTGGRYTEAFF
clone_size: medium-sized; j_call: TRBJ2-3; cdr3_length: 14; v_call: TRBV12-3/TRBV12-4; cdr3_aa: CASSWDGSTDTQYF
clone_size: medium-sized; j_call: TRBJ2-3; cdr3_length: 13; v_call: TRBV2; cdr3_aa: CASIYYGTDTQYF
clone_size: medium-sized; j_call: TRBJ2-5; cdr3_length: 12; v_call: TRBV2; cdr3_aa: CASRFRGETQYF
clone_size: medium-sized; j_call: TRBJ1-5; cdr3_length: 15; v_call: TRBV7-8; cdr3_aa: CASSLKEGSNQPQHF
clone_size: medium-sized; j_call: TRBJ2-1; cdr3_length: 12; v_call: TRBV6-1; cdr3_aa: CASSLRGVEQFF
clone_size: .; j_call: TRBJ1-5; cdr3_length: 15; v_call: TRBV7-9; cdr3_aa: CASSTTAAGNQPQHF
clone_size: medium-sized; j_call: TRBJ2-5; cdr3_length: 14; v_call: TRBV9; cdr3_aa: CASSVDTNQETQYF
clone_size: medium-sized; j_call: TRBJ2-1; cdr3_length: 16; v_call: TRBV7-3; cdr3_aa: CASSDSGGGSYNEQFF
clone_size: .; j_call: TRBJ2-3; cdr3_length: 16; v_call: TRBV4-3; cdr3_aa: CASSQTRQGLTDTQYF
clone_size: medium-sized; j_call: TRBJ2-5; cdr3_length: 15; v_call: TRBV7-2; cdr3_aa: CASSADRGRQETQYF
clone_size: medium-sized; j_call: TRBJ2-1; cdr3_length: 15; v_call: TRBV5-8; cdr3_aa: CASSPLAGGLNEQFF
clone_size: .; j_call: TRBJ1-4; cdr3_length: 13; v_call: TRBV19; cdr3_aa: CASSSQGEEKLFF
clone_size: medium-sized; j_call: TRBJ1-2; cdr3_length: 11; v_call: TRBV20-1; cdr3_aa: CSARGQGGYTF
clone_size: medium-sized; j_call: TRBJ2-1; cdr3_length: 15; v_call: TRBV15; cdr3_aa: CATSSPAGGKNEQFF
clone_size: .; j_call: TRBJ2-5; cdr3_length: 14; v_call: TRBV19; cdr3_aa: CASSMSSVGETQYF
clone_size: medium-sized; j_call: TRBJ2-5; cdr3_length: 15; v_call: TRBV27; cdr3_aa: CASSRNRAQGETQYF
clone_size: large; j_call: TRBJ2-7; cdr3_length: 14; v_call: TRBV7-2; cdr3_aa: CASRQIGNSYEQYF
clone_size: medium-sized; j_call: TRBJ2-7; cdr3_length: 12; v_call: TRBV6-1; cdr3_aa: CASSGVGYEQYF
clone_size: medium-sized; j_call: TRBJ2-1; cdr3_length: 15; v_call: TRBV5-6; cdr3_aa: CASSLSGAPGNEQFF
clone_size: medium-sized; j_call: TRBJ2-1; cdr3_length: 11; v_call: TRBV9; cdr3_aa: CASSVGAEQFF
clone_size: medium-sized; j_call: TRBJ1-3; cdr3_length: 15; v_call: TRBV5-1; cdr3_aa: CASSLLGVDGNTIYF
clone_size: medium-sized; j_call: TRBJ2-3; cdr3_length: 15; v_call: TRBV7-2; cdr3_aa: CASSLFGWKTDTQYF
clone_size: medium-sized; j_call: TRBJ2-3; cdr3_length: 15; v_call: TRBV24-1; cdr3_aa: CATSDVGGNTDTQYF
clone_size: medium-sized; j_call: TRBJ1-2; cdr3_length: 11; v_call: TRBV7-9; cdr3_aa: CASSPPGSYTF
clone_size: medium-sized; j_call: TRBJ2-1; cdr3_length: 12; v_call: TRBV6-1; cdr3_aa: CASSEVGDFLFF
clone_size: medium-sized; j_call: TRBJ2-2; cdr3_length: 14; v_call: TRBV19; cdr3_aa: CASSIKAITGELFF